This T cell receptor (beta chain) was sequenced during a study of human T cells and chemical hapten exposure. The CDR3 extends over 15 amino acids. V trimming: 6 bases; J trimming: 4 bases; junction bases outside the gene matches: 9. Described time point: patch test 2, 6 weeks after DPC sensitization. As to treatment: therapeutic diphenylcyclopropenone sensitization with weekly scalp DPC. Blood, whole and unfractionated, served as the source for total RNA extraction. This clonotype was seen at least ten times. Unique molecular identifiers were attached to individual cDNA molecules within the library. TCRdb reprocessed the RACE reads with MiXCR, giving one entry per CDR3 protein. The table lists nearly 95,000 distinct CDR3 sequences, around 10% of them singletons, with roughly 2% in the top ten.

This receptor was identified in a man between 35 and 55 years old with alopecia areata. Some clones in this sample may be carry-over from other donors' samples. The sequencing used whole blood, collected in connection with sensitization to the hapten diphenylcyclopropenone (DPC). V and J are TRBV12-3 or TRBV12-4 and TRBJ1-5; 7 bases fit TRBD1. The CDR3 sequence: CASSRTGSGNQPQHF. CDR3 coding DNA: TGTGCCAGCAGCCGGACAGGTTCGGGGAATCAGCCCCAGCATTTT.